This is a list of T cell receptor beta chains from one sample in a study of shared clonotypes between healthy human individuals. Libraries were prepared by immunoSEQ multiplex PCR; TCRdb keeps only in-frame clonotypes and omits some of them. The data contain 2 million to 2.5 million clones, about 94% of them seen just once; the ten biggest clones take up 0.1% to 0.15%. What was sequenced was naive CD4+ T cells sorted from blood. The receptors stem from a man aged 18 to 30 in good health. Both conserved end residues are part of each CDR3. A D gene is named only where the DNA matches it firmly. The size field is filled for only some rows; it gives once, few, many or a size class.

size,V,J,D,DNA,CDR3
NA,TRBV4-1,TRBJ2-2,TRBD2,TGCGCCAGCAGCCAAGCGATTAGCGGGGGGGTCGGCGGGGAGCTGTTTTTT,CASSQAISGGVGGELFF
NA,TRBV28,TRBJ2-6,NA,TGTGCCAGCAGTACCCTAGGGGGGGCCAACGTCCTGACTTTC,CASSTLGGANVLTF
NA,TRBV30,TRBJ1-2,TRBD1,TGTGCCTGGAGTGCTACGACAGGGGAAGGCTACACCTTC,CAWSATTGEGYTF
NA,TRBV4-1,TRBJ1-1,NA,TGCGCCAGCAGCCAAGGACCGGTCCAGAACACTGAAGCTTTCTTT,CASSQGPVQNTEAFF
NA,TRBV2,TRBJ2-2,TRBD1,TGTGCCAGCAGTGAGGGTGAACAGGGGTTAGCCGGGGAGCTGTTTTTT,CASSEGEQGLAGELFF
NA,TRBV6-5,TRBJ2-7,NA,TGTGCCAGCAGTTACTCAGGGCCTCTCGAGCAGTACTTC,CASSYSGPLEQYF
NA,TRBV6-1,TRBJ2-7,NA,TGTGCCAGCAGTGATGGGGGCAGGGCCGTCCACGAGCAGTACTTC,CASSDGGRAVHEQYF
NA,TRBV6-1,TRBJ2-3,TRBD2,TGTGCCAGCAGTCCTACTAGCGGGGTATCAGATACGCAGTATTTT,CASSPTSGVSDTQYF
NA,TRBV6-5,TRBJ2-2,TRBD1,TGTGCCAGCAGTTACTCAGGGGGCGCTGCCGGGGAGCTGTTTTTT,CASSYSGGAAGELFF
NA,TRBV29-1,TRBJ2-7,TRBD2,TGCAGCGTGGGTAAGGTTAGCGGGGGGGCCGAGCAGTACTTC,CSVGKVSGGAEQYF
NA,TRBV11-2,TRBJ1-2,NA,TGTGCCAGCAGCCTACTCGGACTCCTCAAAGGAGGCTACACCTTC,CASSLLGLLKGGYTF
NA,TRBV30,TRBJ2-5,NA,TGTGCCTGGGCGGGGAGGCCCCTAACCCAAGAGACCCAGTACTTC,CAWAGRPLTQETQYF
NA,TRBV2,TRBJ2-4,NA,TGTGCCAGCAGTGTTGAAGGGTTAGCCAAAAACATTCAGTACTTC,CASSVEGLAKNIQYF
NA,TRBV7-8,TRBJ2-7,TRBD1,TGTGCCAGCAGCCCGAGGGCAGGGGGCCCCGAGCAGTACTTC,CASSPRAGGPEQYF
NA,TRBV10-3,TRBJ1-5,NA,TGTGCCATCAGCAACAGGGAAAGTCAGCCCCAGCATTTT,CAISNRESQPQHF
NA,TRBV7-2,TRBJ1-5,NA,TGTGCCAGCTCGGACAGACTTAGCAATCAGCCCCAGCATTTT,CASSDRLSNQPQHF
NA,TRBV10-3,TRBJ2-2,TRBD1,TGTGCCATCAGGGGACAGAGCACCGGGGAGCTGTTTTTT,CAIRGQSTGELFF
NA,TRBV11-2,TRBJ2-5,TRBD2,TGTGCCAGCAGCTTAGACGTCTCGAGCGGGAGGGTATGGGGGAAAGAGACCCAGTACTTC,CASSLDVSSGRVWGKETQYF
NA,TRBV30,TRBJ2-2,TRBD2,TGTGCCTGGAGACTAGCGGGAGTAACGGGGGAGCTGTTTTTT,CAWRLAGVTGELFF
NA,TRBV5-1,TRBJ2-5,TRBD2,TGCGCCAGCAGCTGGAGTAGCGGGACCCAAGAGACCCAGTACTTC,CASSWSSGTQETQYF
NA,TRBV15,TRBJ2-7,NA,TGTGCCACCAGCAGAGAGGGAGGGGGGATTGCTGTGCACGAGCAGTACTTC,CATSREGGGIAVHEQYF
NA,TRBV6-5,TRBJ1-3,NA,TGTGCCAGCAGGTACAGCAGGGATGGAAACACCATATATTTT,CASRYSRDGNTIYF
NA,TRBV6-5,TRBJ2-7,TRBD1,TGTGCCAGCAGTTATAGACACAGGGGATCCTACGAGCAGTACTTC,CASSYRHRGSYEQYF
NA,TRBV7-8,TRBJ2-7,NA,TGTGCCAGCAGCTTAGGGTGGGCATCCTACGAGCAGTACTTC,CASSLGWASYEQYF
NA,TRBV27,TRBJ2-7,NA,TGTGCCAGCAGCCTTAAACGGGGGAACGAGCAGTACTTC,CASSLKRGNEQYF
NA,TRBV6-5,TRBJ2-1,NA,TGTGCCAGCAGCGGTCTATCTGAGCAGTTCTTC,CASSGLSEQFF
NA,TRBV18,TRBJ2-1,NA,TGTGCCAGCTCACCAGGGCAAGGAAACAATGAGCAGTTCTTC,CASSPGQGNNEQFF
NA,TRBV29-1,TRBJ1-2,TRBD1,TGCAGCGCCCATCTGGACAGGGTCGGTGGCTACACCTTC,CSAHLDRVGGYTF
NA,TRBV5-5,TRBJ1-2,NA,TGTGCCAGCAGCTTGATATGGGACTATGGCTACACCTTC,CASSLIWDYGYTF
NA,TRBV7-2,TRBJ1-5,TRBD1,TGTGCCAGCAGACCCCCCGGGACAGGGAATCAGCCCCAGCATTTT,CASRPPGTGNQPQHF
NA,TRBV19,TRBJ2-7,TRBD1,TGTGCCAGTAGTATGGACAGGGGGAGTCCCTACGAGCAGTACTTC,CASSMDRGSPYEQYF
NA,TRBV6-7,TRBJ2-3,NA,TGTGCCAGCAGGGACGGGACGGGATTCGCCGATACGCAGTATTTT,CASRDGTGFADTQYF
NA,TRBV29-1,TRBJ2-2,NA,TGCAGCGTCGGCCAGAACGCGAACACCGGGGAGCTGTTTTTT,CSVGQNANTGELFF
NA,TRBV6-5,TRBJ2-2,TRBD1,TGTGCCAGCGGGAGGACAGGGGTGGCCGGGGAGCTGTTTTTT,CASGRTGVAGELFF
NA,TRBV19,TRBJ2-1,TRBD1,TGTGCCAGTGATACAGGGGGAGCAAAAAATGAGCAGTTCTTC,CASDTGGAKNEQFF
NA,TRBV6-6,TRBJ2-1,TRBD2,TGTGCCAGTCGCCCGACTAGCGGGAGTGGAAATGAGCAGTTCTTC,CASRPTSGSGNEQFF
NA,TRBV28,TRBJ2-7,NA,TGTGCCAGCAGTTTATTCCCCGCAGGGGAAGGTCTAACCTACGAGCAGTACTTC,CASSLFPAGEGLTYEQYF
NA,TRBV10-1,TRBJ2-2,TRBD2,TGCGCCAGCAGTGCGGGACTAGCGGTGAACACCGGGGAGCTGTTTTTT,CASSAGLAVNTGELFF
NA,TRBV6-5,TRBJ1-1,TRBD1,TGTGCCAGCATCCTAAAACAGGGGCGGAGGACTGAAGCTTTCTTT,CASILKQGRRTEAFF
once,TRBV27,TRBJ1-1,NA,TGTGCCAGCAGGGAACTCTGGACTCACGTCGCTTTCTTT,CASRELWTHVAFF
NA,TRBV6-1,TRBJ2-7,TRBD1,TGTGCCAGCAGTGAGGCCGGGACAGGGATCTACGAGCAGTACTTC,CASSEAGTGIYEQYF
once,TRBV27,TRBJ2-3,TRBD2,TGTGCCAGCAGTTTCCGGGGGGGCACAGATACGCAGTATTTT,CASSFRGGTDTQYF
NA,TRBV14,TRBJ2-1,TRBD1,TGTGCCAGCAGCGCAAACAGGGGGCAGCAGCAGTTCTTC,CASSANRGQQQFF
NA,TRBV4-1,TRBJ2-7,NA,TGCGCCAGCAGCCAAGGGGGCACCAGCTCCTACGAGCAGTACTTC,CASSQGGTSSYEQYF
NA,TRBV28,TRBJ1-2,NA,TGTGCCAGCGGATTAATTACGACAGACGGCTACACCTTC,CASGLITTDGYTF
once,TRBV27,TRBJ1-3,TRBD1,TGTGCCAGCCGAGGGGGGCTGGGACAGCACTCTGGAAACACCATATATTTT,CASRGGLGQHSGNTIYF